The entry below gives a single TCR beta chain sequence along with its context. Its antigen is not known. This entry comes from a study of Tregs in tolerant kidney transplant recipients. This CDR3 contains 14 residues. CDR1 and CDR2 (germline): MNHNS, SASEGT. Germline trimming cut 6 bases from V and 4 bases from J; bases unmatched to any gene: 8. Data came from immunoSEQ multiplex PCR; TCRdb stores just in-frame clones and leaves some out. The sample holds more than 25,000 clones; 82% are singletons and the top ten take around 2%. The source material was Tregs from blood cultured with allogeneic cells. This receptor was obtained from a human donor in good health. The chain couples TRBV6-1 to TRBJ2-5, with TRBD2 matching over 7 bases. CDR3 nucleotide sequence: TGTGCCAGCAGCGCCAAAGGGAGGGGAGAGACCCAGTACTTC. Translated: CASSAKGRGETQYF.